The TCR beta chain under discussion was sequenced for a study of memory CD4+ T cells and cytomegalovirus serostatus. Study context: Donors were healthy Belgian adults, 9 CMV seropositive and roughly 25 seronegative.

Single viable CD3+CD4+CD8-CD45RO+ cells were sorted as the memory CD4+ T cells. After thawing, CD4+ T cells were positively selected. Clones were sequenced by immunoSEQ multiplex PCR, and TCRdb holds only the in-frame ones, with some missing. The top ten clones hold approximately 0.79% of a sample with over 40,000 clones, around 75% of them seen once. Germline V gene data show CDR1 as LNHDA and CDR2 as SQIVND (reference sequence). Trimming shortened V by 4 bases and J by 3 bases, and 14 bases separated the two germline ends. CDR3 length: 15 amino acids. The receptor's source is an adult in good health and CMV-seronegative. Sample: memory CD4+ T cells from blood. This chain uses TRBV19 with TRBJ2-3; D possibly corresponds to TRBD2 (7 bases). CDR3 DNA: TGTGCCAGTAGTAAGACGGGGGGCCAAACAGATACGCAGTATTTT. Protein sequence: CASSKTGGQTDTQYF.